A selection of T cell receptor beta chains follows, all from one sample in a study of OX40 agonist ivuxolimab in advanced cancers. Libraries were prepared by immunoSEQ multiplex PCR; TCRdb keeps only in-frame clonotypes and omits some of them. The sample holds 75,000 to 100,000 clones, more than 85% seen once. The sequencing here drew on CD4+ or CD8+ T cells sorted from blood, taken in a trial of the OX40 agonist ivuxolimab. These receptors were taken from an adult with an advanced solid tumor such as melanoma, head and neck, liver or kidney cancer. Each CDR3 is given with its conserved first and last residue. Each record gives: clone size, J gene, V gene, D gene, CDR3 protein, CDR3 DNA. D genes are given only for firm matches. Rows may omit the clone size; those that give it use once, few, many or a size class.

clone_size: NA; j_call: TRBJ2-7; v_call: TRBV27; d_call: TRBD2; cdr3_aa: CASSSSAGGYEQYF; cdr3_nt: TGTGCCAGCAGTTCCTCCGCGGGGGGCTACGAGCAGTACTTC
clone_size: NA; j_call: TRBJ1-2; v_call: TRBV5-1; d_call: NA; cdr3_aa: CASSLRDPSWIGYTF; cdr3_nt: TGCGCCAGCAGCCTCCGGGACCCCTCTTGGATCGGCTACACCTTC
clone_size: NA; j_call: TRBJ1-2; v_call: TRBV4-1; d_call: TRBD1; cdr3_aa: CASSQDYTGGWYYGYTF; cdr3_nt: TGCGCCAGCAGCCAAGATTACACAGGGGGGTGGTACTATGGCTACACCTTC
clone_size: once; j_call: TRBJ2-1; v_call: TRBV7-6; d_call: TRBD2; cdr3_aa: CASSMTSGGGNEQFF; cdr3_nt: TGTGCCAGCAGCATGACTAGCGGGGGGGGGAATGAGCAGTTCTTC
clone_size: NA; j_call: TRBJ2-7; v_call: TRBV19; d_call: NA; cdr3_aa: CASSRGYEQYF; cdr3_nt: TGTGCCAGTTCCCGGGGGTACGAGCAGTACTTC
clone_size: NA; j_call: TRBJ2-7; v_call: TRBV7-6; d_call: NA; cdr3_aa: CASSPTGNYEQYF; cdr3_nt: TGTGCCAGCAGCCCCACAGGGAACTACGAGCAGTACTTC
clone_size: NA; j_call: TRBJ2-3; v_call: TRBV9; d_call: NA; cdr3_aa: CASSGGSTDTQYF; cdr3_nt: TGTGCCAGCAGCGGAGGGAGCACAGATACGCAGTATTTT
clone_size: once; j_call: TRBJ2-7; v_call: TRBV7-8; d_call: NA; cdr3_aa: CASSLGTSYYEQYF; cdr3_nt: TGTGCCAGCAGCTTGGGGACTTCCTACTACGAGCAGTACTTC
clone_size: NA; j_call: TRBJ2-7; v_call: TRBV6-1; d_call: TRBD2; cdr3_aa: CASSGTSGRAYYEQYF; cdr3_nt: TGTGCCAGCAGTGGGACTAGCGGGAGGGCCTATTACGAGCAGTACTTC
clone_size: NA; j_call: TRBJ2-6; v_call: TRBV27; d_call: NA; cdr3_aa: CAAKASSGANVLTF; cdr3_nt: TGTGCCGCCAAGGCCAGCTCTGGGGCCAACGTCCTGACTTTC
clone_size: NA; j_call: TRBJ1-2; v_call: TRBV6-6; d_call: NA; cdr3_aa: CASRGIQEKFYGYTF; cdr3_nt: TGTGCCAGCAGAGGGATTCAGGAGAAATTTTATGGCTACACCTTC
clone_size: NA; j_call: TRBJ2-6; v_call: TRBV14; d_call: TRBD2; cdr3_aa: CASSPGLAGTSGANVLTF; cdr3_nt: TGTGCCAGCAGCCCGGGACTAGCGGGCACCTCTGGGGCCAACGTCCTGACTTTC
clone_size: NA; j_call: TRBJ2-7; v_call: TRBV5-5; d_call: NA; cdr3_aa: CASSYADDGYEQYF; cdr3_nt: TGTGCCAGCAGCTACGCCGACGACGGCTACGAGCAGTACTTC
clone_size: NA; j_call: TRBJ2-5; v_call: TRBV6-1; d_call: TRBD2; cdr3_aa: CASSERLRLAGLGDETQYF; cdr3_nt: TGTGCCAGCAGTGAACGGCTACGACTAGCGGGCCTTGGAGATGAGACCCAGTACTTC
clone_size: NA; j_call: TRBJ2-7; v_call: TRBV10-3; d_call: NA; cdr3_aa: CAISDIQSYEQYF; cdr3_nt: TGTGCCATCAGTGATATACAATCCTACGAGCAGTACTTC
clone_size: NA; j_call: TRBJ1-2; v_call: TRBV5-1; d_call: NA; cdr3_aa: CASSLDGPNYGYTF; cdr3_nt: TGCGCCAGCAGCTTGGATGGGCCTAACTATGGCTACACCTTC
clone_size: NA; j_call: TRBJ2-1; v_call: TRBV5-1; d_call: NA; cdr3_aa: CASSYRDKTYNEQFF; cdr3_nt: TGCGCCAGCAGCTACCGGGACAAAACATACAATGAGCAGTTCTTC
clone_size: NA; j_call: TRBJ2-3; v_call: TRBV27; d_call: NA; cdr3_aa: CASSYGDTQYF; cdr3_nt: TGTGCCAGCAGTTATGGGGATACGCAGTATTTT